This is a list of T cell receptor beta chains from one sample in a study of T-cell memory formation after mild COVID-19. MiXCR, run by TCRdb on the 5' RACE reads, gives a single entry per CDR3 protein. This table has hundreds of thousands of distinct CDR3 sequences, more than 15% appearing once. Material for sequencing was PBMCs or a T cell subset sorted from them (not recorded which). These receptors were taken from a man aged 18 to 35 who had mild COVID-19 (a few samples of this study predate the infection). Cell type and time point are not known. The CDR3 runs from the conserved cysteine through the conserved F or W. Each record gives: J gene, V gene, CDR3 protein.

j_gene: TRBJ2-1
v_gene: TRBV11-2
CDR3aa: CASSFGTGASREQFF

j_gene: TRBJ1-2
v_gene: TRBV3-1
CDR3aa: CASSHELTGYYGYTF

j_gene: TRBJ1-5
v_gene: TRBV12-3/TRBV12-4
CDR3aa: CASSNSGWGNQPQHF

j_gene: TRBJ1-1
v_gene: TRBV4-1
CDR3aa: CASSLPSGQFTEAFF

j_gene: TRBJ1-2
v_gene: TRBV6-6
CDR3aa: CAAERTGNNLYGYTF

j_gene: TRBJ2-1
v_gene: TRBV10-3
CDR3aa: CATGTDRDNEQFF

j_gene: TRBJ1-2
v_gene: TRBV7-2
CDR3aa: CASSSQPQGVGYTF

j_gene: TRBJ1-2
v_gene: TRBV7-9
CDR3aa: CASSSDRHFNYGYTF

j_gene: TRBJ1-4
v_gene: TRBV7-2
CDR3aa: CASSSPSGTNEKLFF

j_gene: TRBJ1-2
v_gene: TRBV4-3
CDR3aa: CASSQDPMTPGYTF

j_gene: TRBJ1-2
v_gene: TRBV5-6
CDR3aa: CASSFSVAIWGGYTF